Each of the 27 T cell receptor beta chains below was sequenced from the same sample in a study of human T cells and chemical hapten exposure. Unfractionated whole blood was the source from which total RNA was extracted. One entry per CDR3 protein, called by TCRdb with MiXCR from the 5' RACE reads. The sample lists about 140,000 distinct CDR3 sequences, 4.1% occurring once. These receptors came from a female donor in good health.

There are many counts of this clonotype. This chain links TRBV18 with TRBJ1-2; TRBD1 is a possible D gene (5 bases). Per germline, CDR1 KGHSH and CDR2 LQKENI. Trimming left V 2 bases short and J 2 bases short, with 9 bases between. This CDR3 has 14 amino acids. CDR3 residues: CASSPETENYGYTF. CDR3 coding DNA: TGTGCCAGCTCACCAGAGACAGAGAACTATGGCTACACCTTC.

This clonotype was seen repeatedly, ten times or more. The chain has TRBV7-2 and TRBJ1-1; D call uncertain. There are 16 residues in the CDR3. V was trimmed by 2 bases and J by 1 base, leaving 14 bases between them. Germline V lookup: CDR1 SGHTA, CDR2 FQGNSA. The CDR3 nucleotides are TGTGCCAGCAGCTTATCCAGGTGGGCAGGGAACACTGAAGCTTTCTTT. This sequence encodes CASSLSRWAGNTEAFF.

This clonotype was seen repeatedly, ten times or more. This chain links TRBV10-3 with TRBJ2-6; the D gene is possibly TRBD1 (6 bases). The CDR3 has 18 residues. The V gene lost 3 bases and the J gene lost 2 bases, with 17 bases spanning the gap. Germline CDR1 is ENHRY and CDR2 is SYGVKD. The CDR3 spells CAISDGQGLRPGANVLTF. The CDR3 DNA reads TGTGCCATCAGTGACGGGCAGGGGCTCCGGCCTGGGGCCAACGTCCTGACTTTC.

This clonotype was detected ten times or more. The V call is TRBV12-3 or TRBV12-4, the J call TRBJ2-5; a weak D match, TRBD2 (7 bases). V lost 4 bases to trimming and J lost 2 bases, with 14 bases between them. The CDR3 totals 15 residues. The CDR3 loop reads CASSSLRGAQETQYF. CDR3 sequence (DNA): TGTGCCAGCAGTTCCCTACGGGGGGCACAAGAGACCCAGTACTTC.

This clonotype was seen many times. V usage is TRBV29-1 and J usage is TRBJ2-1; TRBD1 matches 7 bases. V shed 1 base, J shed 3 bases, and the junction held 3 bases outside the gene matches. The CDR3 has 14 amino acids. CDR1 is SQVTM and CDR2 is ANQGSEA in the germline V gene. The CDR3 loop is CSVEVGQDYNEQFF. The CDR3 DNA is TGCAGCGTTGAAGTCGGACAGGACTACAATGAGCAGTTCTTC.

This clonotype was detected many times. The genes are TRBV12-3 or TRBV12-4 and TRBJ1-2; D not resolved. V lost 2 bases and J lost 5, with 6 bases in between. This CDR3 has 12 amino acids. The CDR3 here is CASSLTRYGYTF. The DNA for the CDR3 is TGTGCCAGCAGTTTAACCCGATATGGCTACACCTTC.

This clonotype was recorded many times. The DNA of the CDR3 is TGTGCCAGCAGTTACTCGTTTGTCGATGGCTACACCTTC. It translates to CASSYSFVDGYTF. The genes are TRBV6-5 and TRBJ1-2; D gene ambiguous. Germline V CDR1 and CDR2: MNHEY, SVGAGI. The CDR3 loop spans 13 amino acids. V dropped 0 bases and J dropped 6 bases, with 8 bases sitting between them.

This clonotype appeared many times. The rearrangement links TRBV20-1 to TRBJ1-4, with a weak D call TRBD1 (6 bases). With 4 bases removed from V and 0 bases from J, the gap between germline ends came to 12 bases. The CDR3 is 15 amino acids. Germline lookup yields CDR1 DFQATT and CDR2 SNEGSKA (reference sequence). The CDR3 DNA sequence: TGCAGTGCTAATCCAGGGGATGCAACTAATGAAAAACTGTTTTTT. This codes for CSANPGDATNEKLFF.

This clonotype was observed at least ten times. V gene TRBV6-6 combines with J gene TRBJ2-5, with a weak D call TRBD1 (6 bases). The germline V gene encodes CDR1 MNHNY and CDR2 SVGAGI (reference sequence). Trimming shortened V by 4 bases and J by 14 bases, and 20 bases separated the two germline ends. The CDR3 length is 13 residues. CDR3 region: CASSLGAGANKYF. The CDR3 DNA sequence: TGTGCCAGCAGTTTAGGTGCAGGGGCTAATAAATACTTC.

This clonotype was seen repeatedly, ten times or more. The chain is built from TRBV12-3 or TRBV12-4 and TRBJ2-1; 11 nucleotides line up with TRBD1. The trim removed 6 bases at V and 7 bases at J, leaving 8 bases unmatched. The CDR3 is 15 amino acids. The CDR3: CASSPGQGAKNEQFF. The CDR3 DNA reads TGTGCCAGCAGCCCAGGACAGGGGGCGAAGAATGAGCAGTTCTTC.

At least ten counts were recorded for this clonotype. The chain uses TRBV7-2 and TRBJ1-6; TRBD1 matches at 7 bases. Germline-derived CDR1 and CDR2 are SGHTA and FQGNSA. V shed 5 bases, J shed 10 bases, and the junction held 8 bases outside the gene matches. There are 14 residues in the CDR3. Here the CDR3 reads CASSPRQGWSPLHF. CDR3 DNA: TGTGCCAGCAGCCCTCGACAGGGCTGGTCACCCCTCCACTTT.

This clonotype was found many times. The J gene is TRBJ1-4, the V gene TRBV20-1; D gene unclear. There are 14 residues in the CDR3. Germline V gene lookup returns CDR1 DFQATT and CDR2 SNEGSKA (reference sequence). The V gene lost 3 bases and the J gene lost 6 bases, with 14 bases spanning the gap. The CDR3 DNA sequence: TGCAGTGCTAGCCCCGACTTGCTATATGAAAAACTGTTTTTT. It is translated as CSASPDLLYEKLFF.

Ten or more counts support this clonotype. V and J are TRBV27 and TRBJ2-3, with a weak D call TRBD1 (6 bases). This CDR3 region has 14 residues. The V gene's germline CDR1 is MNHEY and CDR2 SMNVEV (reference sequence). Trimming took 1 base from V and 4 from J, leaving 9 bases between them. The DNA for the CDR3 is TGTGCCAGCAGTTTATTTGAGGGGGCAGATACGCAGTATTTT. Protein: CASSLFEGADTQYF.

As for this clonotype: It may be a read error: a sequence one base away is much more abundant. This chain connects TRBV2 to TRBJ1-6; 7 bases match TRBD1. V trimming: 5 bases; J trimming: 9 bases; junction bases outside the gene matches: 10. The CDR3 loop spans 15 amino acids. The germline gives CDR1 SNHLY, CDR2 FYNNEI. The CDR3 coding sequence is TGTGCCAGCAGTACCGGGACAGTCCGTTGTTCACCCCTCCACTTT. As protein: CASSTGTVRCSPLHF. The full variable domain, with the rest looked up from reference TRBV2 and TRBJ1-6, is EPEVTQTPSHQVTQMGQEVILRCVPISNHLYFYWYRQILGQKVEFLVSFYNNEISEKSEIFDDQFSVERPDGSNFTLKIRSTKLEDSAMYFCASSTGTVRCSPLHFGNGTRLTVT.

In this sample, this clonotype turned up a few times. The V call is TRBV20-1, the J call TRBJ1-5, with TRBD1 matching over 7 bases. Germline V CDR1 and CDR2: DFQATT, SNEGSKA (reference sequence). The CDR3 is 19 amino acids. After removal of 1 base from V and 6 bases from J, the junction contained 21 bases not matched to a gene. This CDR3 is CSARGVTRGTGDVSQPQHF. CDR3 bases: TGCAGTGCTAGAGGTGTTACGCGCGGAACAGGGGATGTGAGTCAGCCCCAGCATTTT.

This clonotype was found many times. V gene TRBV6-2 or TRBV6-3 combines with J gene TRBJ2-3; tentative D call: TRBD2 (5 bases). V was cut by 6 bases and J by 1 base, with 14 bases left in between. The CDR3 consists of 15 residues. The germline V gene encodes CDR1 MNHEY and CDR2 SVGEGT. The CDR3 is CASSPHGVGTDTQYF. The CDR3 bases are TGTGCCAGCAGCCCACACGGGGTCGGCACAGATACGCAGTATTTT.

This clonotype was observed many times. The genes are TRBV5-6 and TRBJ2-7; no clear D gene. Germline-derived CDR1 and CDR2 are SGHDT and YYEEEE. Trimming removed 0 bases at V and 3 bases at J, with 4 bases between. This CDR3 has 12 amino acids. The CDR3 region has the DNA TGTGCCAGCAGCTTGGTGGGCTACGAGCAGTACTTC. Its protein is CASSLVGYEQYF.

This clonotype was observed many times. This sequence joins TRBV18 and TRBJ1-1; TRBD1 matches at 7 bases. This CDR3 is 15 amino acids long. Germline CDR1 and CDR2: KGHSH and LQKENI. With 1 base clipped from V and 2 bases from J, the junction kept 4 bases outside the gene matches. The CDR3: CASSPRDRPNTEAFF. CDR3 sequence (DNA): TGTGCCAGCTCACCACGGGACAGACCAAACACTGAAGCTTTCTTT.

The J gene is TRBJ2-7, the V gene TRBV7-9, with D perhaps given as TRBD1 or TRBD2 (5 bases each). Germline loops: CDR1 SEHNR, CDR2 FQNEAQ (reference sequence). The CDR3 runs 15 residues. Trimming stripped 8 bases from V and 2 bases from J, with 19 bases between. For the CDR3, the DNA is TGTGCCAGCGAGTTAGGGGACGGCGGAACCTACGAGCAGTACTTC. Encoded protein: CASELGDGGTYEQYF.

This clonotype was seen at least ten times. As DNA, the CDR3 is TGTGCCAGCAGCTTCCGGGACAGGGACGAAAAACTGTTTTTT. Its translation: CASSFRDRDEKLFF. This chain joins TRBV5-4 and TRBJ1-4, with 9 bases lining up with TRBD1. V lost 2 bases and J lost 8; bases outside the gene matches: 4. The length of the CDR3 is 14 residues. Germline V CDR1 and CDR2: SGHNT, YYREEE (reference sequence).

The chain carries TRBV27 and TRBJ1-6; 9 bases agree with TRBD1. This CDR3 spans 14 amino acids. J lost 9 bases, V lost 4 bases, and 4 bases had no gene match. Per germline, CDR1 MNHEY and CDR2 SMNVEV (reference sequence). The CDR3 reads CASSYRGRGSPLHF. CDR3 nucleotides: TGTGCCAGCAGTTACAGGGGGCGAGGTTCACCCCTCCACTTT.

This clonotype was observed at least ten times. The J gene is TRBJ2-2, the V gene TRBV7-3, with D perhaps being TRBD1 or TRBD2 (5 bases each). This CDR3 region has 17 residues. V lost 5 bases, J lost 6 bases, and 22 bases lay in between. The germline gives CDR1 SGHTA, CDR2 FQGTGA. Written as DNA, the CDR3 is TGTGCCAGCAGCCCTAGTTGGGGACGGGAACGCGCCGGGGAGCTGTTTTTT. Translation: CASSPSWGRERAGELFF.

This clonotype came up many times. The chain couples TRBV11-2 to TRBJ2-7, with 7 bases lining up with TRBD2. CDR3 length: 18 residues. The trim removed 1 base at V and 4 bases at J, leaving 16 bases unmatched. CDR1 is SGHAT, CDR2 FQNNGV, per germline. The CDR3 DNA reads as TGTGCCAGCAGCTTAGTACGTCGTCGGGGGGAGATCGGGTACGAGCAGTACTTC. This gives the protein CASSLVRRRGEIGYEQYF.

The table lists this clonotype with many counts. The CDR3 coding sequence is TGTGCCAGCTCACCGGGATCGGGTGCCGGGGTATTATATTCACCCCTCCACTTT. It codes for CASSPGSGAGVLYSPLHF. V and J are TRBV18 and TRBJ1-6, with D hard to call. Germline V CDR1 and CDR2: KGHSH, LQKENI. This CDR3 has 18 amino acids. V lost 3 bases to trimming and J lost 8 bases, with 23 bases between them. Full variable domain (rest looked up from reference TRBV18 and TRBJ1-6): NAGVMQNPRHLVRRRGQEARLRCSPMKGHSHVYWYRQLPEEGLKFMVYLQKENIIDESGMPKERFSAEFPKEGPSILRIQQVVRGDSAAYFCASSPGSGAGVLYSPLHFGNGTRLTVT.

This clonotype was found many times. The chain couples TRBV12-3 or TRBV12-4 to TRBJ1-1; no definite D call. CDR3 length: 13 residues. The V end was cut by 2 bases, the J end by 6 bases, with 10 bases between. CDR3 sequence reads: CASSLSAQPEAFF. The CDR3 bases are TGTGCCAGCAGTTTAAGCGCGCAGCCTGAAGCTTTCTTT.

Ten or more counts support this clonotype. The rearrangement joins TRBV7-3 to TRBJ1-6; TRBD1 is a possible D gene (5 bases). Trimming stripped 2 bases from V and 5 bases from J, with 7 bases between. The CDR3 sequence is 14 residues long. Germline lookup yields CDR1 SGHTA and CDR2 FQGTGA. The CDR3 sequence is CASSLDRHNSPLHF. The CDR3 DNA is TGTGCCAGCAGCTTAGACAGACATAATTCACCCCTCCACTTT.

This clonotype showed up many times. The CDR3 region is CASSFAGLGNQPQHF. DNA for the CDR3: TGTGCCAGCAGTTTCGCCGGTTTAGGCAATCAGCCCCAGCATTTT. This chain links TRBV28 with TRBJ1-5; D remains unclear. CDR1 and CDR2 (germline): MDHEN, SYDVKM. The CDR3 extends over 15 amino acids. With 3 bases removed from V and 2 bases from J, the gap between germline ends came to 11 bases.